This T cell receptor beta chain was sequenced in a study of T cells in Graves' hyperthyroidism and ophthalmopathy. TCR beta CDR3 sequences were amplified from RNA transcripts. A set of HTBI primers served as the primers for a first-round RT-PCR of the TCR CDR3. TCRdb independently ran MiXCR on the multiplex PCR reads; one entry per CDR3 protein. This table holds hundreds of thousands of distinct CDR3 sequences, over 12% found once. This clonotype was picked up a small number of times. Its antigen is as yet unknown. CDR3 length: 14 amino acids. In germline, CDR1 is KGHSH, CDR2 LQKENI. Trimming took off 3 bases at V and 4 bases at J, with 10 bases between the two ends. Study findings and constraints: Ophthalmopathy was predicted by the model a median of about 6.7 months ahead of onset. Using 13 V-J features, a model discriminated ophthalmopathy from stable hyperthyroidism. Most clonotypes that expanded in the thyroid above 0.001 also showed up in blood.

The sample comprised blood. This TCR was sampled from a woman aged 40 to 49 with Graves' ophthalmopathy. This chain uses TRBV18 with TRBJ1-3, with D hard to call. The CDR3 spells CASSPPGGGNTIYF. CDR3 bases: TGTGCCAGCTCACCCCCCGGAGGCGGAAACACCATATATTTT.